This TCR beta chain was profiled in a study of T cells in Graves' hyperthyroidism and ophthalmopathy (dated by TCRdb to between 2018 and 2020). Broadly, across the study: Peripheral blood samples were taken at the time of initial diagnosis, prior to any treatment. To identify distinguishing TCR V-J signatures, a discovery cohort of about 100 patients was used, comprising some 45 with Graves' ophthalmopathy and around 60 with stable Graves' hyperthyroidism. Prospective prediction of ophthalmopathy was tested in an independent validation cohort of 18 to 20 hyperthyroidism patients and 15 to 17 patients who later progressed to ophthalmopathy. The 75 to 100 discovery patients were randomly split 7:3 into training and test sets. Thyroid tissue and blood T-cell repertoires from about six Graves' hyperthyroidism patients were also compared in the study. Following sampling, methimazole starting at 30 mg daily was given to hyperthyroidism patients, and high-dose intravenous methylprednisolone was given to ophthalmopathy patients. The paper reports TCR Vbeta CDR3 sequencing of 135 peripheral blood samples: around 45 ophthalmopathy, 70 to 85 hyperthyroidism and some 17 progressor patients.

According to the germline V gene (reference sequence), CDR1 reads LNHDA and CDR2 reads SQIVND. From the cysteine up to the phenylalanine, the CDR3 has a length of 15 residues. Just CDR3 DNA is preserved here, 45 bases in frame from base 1. Trimming takes 4 bases from V and 0 bases from J, and the germline ends sit 10 bases apart. Points the paper makes about the study in general: In validation, the model predicted progression to ophthalmopathy a median of roughly 6.1 months before onset, with roughly 70% sensitivity and nearly 75% specificity. Most expanded thyroid clonotypes (frequency above 0.001) were also detected in blood, a finding suggesting that blood repertoires may reflect thyroid immune responses. No statistical method was used to set the sample size in advance, and investigators knew the group allocation. A 13 V-J signature model separated ophthalmopathy from stable hyperthyroidism, with 87.88% sensitivity and around 84% specificity in cross-validation and 80%/75% in testing.

Concerning this clonotype itself: The specificity of this receptor is unknown. No base-level quality is on record; no much larger clone is a single base apart.

Ophthalmopathy patients had moderately to severely active disease, with a Clinical Activity Score of 3 or more, a NOSPECS grade of 4 or more, and a disease duration of less than 3 months. The study excluded patients with uncontrolled infections, other autoimmune diseases, pregnancy or lactation. Diagnoses were based on clinical symptoms, serum thyroxine and TRAb, thyroid ultrasound and orbital computed tomography. Ficoll-Paque density gradient centrifugation was used to isolate PBMCs from around 9.1 ml of fresh peripheral blood. Total RNA was extracted using Trizol reagent, and RNA quality was assessed on an Agilent 2100 Bioanalyzer. Amplification of TCR beta CDR3 regions was carried out from RNA transcripts. The TCR CDR3 was subjected to a first round of RT-PCR using the HTBI primer set and the Qiagen OneStep RT-PCR kit. A second multiplex PCR round built the libraries, followed by size selection and purification. The libraries were sequenced on an Illumina HiSeq2000 using paired-end 100 bp reads. The study's own analysis went as follows. Raw data were processed with SOAPnuke, discarding reads with adapters, uncalled bases, mean Phred below 15, or no exact constant-primer or identifier match. COPE v1.2.5 was used to merge the high-quality paired reads, and each unique nucleotide sequence was defined as a clonotype. Clonotypes were aligned to IMGT TRBV, TRBD and TRBJ reference segments using MiTCR v1.1. The analysis included only V-J combinations with a frequency above 0.0001, which together covered 98% to 99.2% of the repertoires. A TCS score was defined as the ratio between F50 (clonal expansion) and ExV (chaos), using BLOSUM62-based TCRdist between CDR3 peptides within each V-J. Welch's t-statistics and random forest reduced several hundred V-J features to 10 to 15, which were used in a naive Bayes classifier (R e1071). The public reads were run again by TCRdb, first through fastp at Q25 and then through MiXCR, and only productive beta chains were kept. Rows merge per CDR3 protein into single entries with the most common DNA and genes. The V and J calls were not made by the authors but by TCRdb's processing. The table for this sample lists over 350,000 distinct CDR3 sequences; approximately 14% of them were counted only once. The biggest ten clones account for less than 15% of the sample.

The sequencing input was blood. This receptor was taken from a man between 18 and 29 years old with Graves' ophthalmopathy. The chain is assembled from TRBV19 and TRBJ1-3, with the D gene not confidently named. The CDR3 loop reads CASSSSSSSGNTIYF. The DNA sequence is as follows: TGTGCCAGTAGTAGCAGTTCCTCCTCTGGAAACACCATATATTTT.